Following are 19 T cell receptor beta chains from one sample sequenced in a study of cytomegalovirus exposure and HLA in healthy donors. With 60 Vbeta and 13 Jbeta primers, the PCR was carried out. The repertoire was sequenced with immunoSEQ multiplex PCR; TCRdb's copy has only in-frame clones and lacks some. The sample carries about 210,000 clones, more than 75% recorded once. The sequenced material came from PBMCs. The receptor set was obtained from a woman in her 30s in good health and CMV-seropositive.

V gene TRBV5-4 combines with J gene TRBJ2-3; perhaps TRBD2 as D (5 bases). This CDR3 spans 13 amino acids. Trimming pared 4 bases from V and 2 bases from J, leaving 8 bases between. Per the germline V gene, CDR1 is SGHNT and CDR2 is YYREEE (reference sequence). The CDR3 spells CASSRRDTDTQYF. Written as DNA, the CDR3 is TGTGCCAGCAGCCGTCGGGACACAGATACGCAGTATTTT.

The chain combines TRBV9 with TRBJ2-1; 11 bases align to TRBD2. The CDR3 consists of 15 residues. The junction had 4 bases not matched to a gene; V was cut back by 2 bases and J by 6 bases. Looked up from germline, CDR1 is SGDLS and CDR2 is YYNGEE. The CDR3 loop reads CASSVSGGAPNEQFF. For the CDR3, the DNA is TGTGCCAGCAGCGTTAGCGGGGGGGCCCCCAATGAGCAGTTCTTC.

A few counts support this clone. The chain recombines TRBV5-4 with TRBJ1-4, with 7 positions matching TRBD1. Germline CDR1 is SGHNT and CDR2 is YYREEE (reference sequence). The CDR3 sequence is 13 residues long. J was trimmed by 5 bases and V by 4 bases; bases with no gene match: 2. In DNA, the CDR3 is TGTGCCAGCAGCGGGACAGAAAATGAAAAACTGTTTTTT. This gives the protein CASSGTENEKLFF.

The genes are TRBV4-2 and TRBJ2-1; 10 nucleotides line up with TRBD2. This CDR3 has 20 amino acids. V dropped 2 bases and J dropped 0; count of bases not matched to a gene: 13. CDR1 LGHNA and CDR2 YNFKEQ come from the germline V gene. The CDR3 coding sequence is TGTGCCAGCAGCCAACGGTCTAGCGGGAGATTGGAGAGCTCCTACAATGAGCAGTTCTTC. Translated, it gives CASSQRSSGRLESSYNEQFF.

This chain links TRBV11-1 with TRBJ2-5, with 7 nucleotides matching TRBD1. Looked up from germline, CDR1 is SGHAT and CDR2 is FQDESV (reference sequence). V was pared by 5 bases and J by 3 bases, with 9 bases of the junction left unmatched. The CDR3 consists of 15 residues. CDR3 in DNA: TGTGCCAGCAGCCCACACCCGGGACAGAAAGAGACCCAGTACTTC. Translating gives CASSPHPGQKETQYF. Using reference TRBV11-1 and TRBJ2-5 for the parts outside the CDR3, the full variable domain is EAEVAQSPRYKITEKSQAVAFWCDPISGHATLYWYRQILGQGPELLVQFQDESVVDDSQLPKDRFSAERLKGVDSTLKIQPAELGDSAMYLCASSPHPGQKETQYFGPGTRLLVL.

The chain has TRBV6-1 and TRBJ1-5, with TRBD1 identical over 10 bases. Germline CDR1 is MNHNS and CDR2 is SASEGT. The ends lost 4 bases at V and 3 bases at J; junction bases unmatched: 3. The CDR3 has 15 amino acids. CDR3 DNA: TGTGCCAGCAGTGTGGGACAGGGGAACAATCAGCCCCAGCATTTT. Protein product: CASSVGQGNNQPQHF.

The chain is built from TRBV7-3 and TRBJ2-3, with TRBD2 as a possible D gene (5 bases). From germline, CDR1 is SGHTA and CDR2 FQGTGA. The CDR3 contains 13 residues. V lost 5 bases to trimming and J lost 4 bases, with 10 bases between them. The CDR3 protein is CASSAHGADTQYF. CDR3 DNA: TGTGCCAGCAGCGCCCACGGGGCAGATACGCAGTATTTT. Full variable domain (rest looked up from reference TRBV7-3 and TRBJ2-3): GAGVSQTPSNKVTEKGKYVELRCDPISGHTALYWYRQSLGQGPEFLIYFQGTGAADDSGLPNDRFFAVRPEGSVSTLKIQRTERGDSAVYLCASSAHGADTQYFGPGTRLTVL.

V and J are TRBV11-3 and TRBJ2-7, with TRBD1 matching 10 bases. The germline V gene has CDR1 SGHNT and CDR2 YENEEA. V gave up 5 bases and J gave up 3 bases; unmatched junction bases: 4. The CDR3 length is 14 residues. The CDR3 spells CASSPDRGIYEQYF. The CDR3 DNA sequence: TGTGCCAGCAGCCCGGACAGGGGGATCTACGAGCAGTACTTC.

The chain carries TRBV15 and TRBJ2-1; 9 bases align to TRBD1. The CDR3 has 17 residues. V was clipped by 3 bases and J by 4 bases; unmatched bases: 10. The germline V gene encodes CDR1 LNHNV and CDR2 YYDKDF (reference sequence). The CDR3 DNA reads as TGTGCCACCAGCAGTTCTACCGGGACAGGGTCTTACAATGAGCAGTTCTTC. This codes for CATSSSTGTGSYNEQFF. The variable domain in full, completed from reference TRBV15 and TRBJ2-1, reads DAMVIQNPRYQVTQFGKPVTLSCSQTLNHNVMYWYQQKSSQAPKLLFHYYDKDFNNEADTPDNFQSRRPNTSFCFLDIRSPGLGDTAMYLCATSSSTGTGSYNEQFFGPGTRLTVL.

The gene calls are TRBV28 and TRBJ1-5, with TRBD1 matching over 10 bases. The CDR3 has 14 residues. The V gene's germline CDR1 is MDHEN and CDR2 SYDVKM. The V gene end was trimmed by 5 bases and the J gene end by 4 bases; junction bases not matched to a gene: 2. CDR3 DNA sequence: TGTGCCAGCAGTCGGGACAGGGGTAATCAGCCCCAGCATTTT. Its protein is CASSRDRGNQPQHF.

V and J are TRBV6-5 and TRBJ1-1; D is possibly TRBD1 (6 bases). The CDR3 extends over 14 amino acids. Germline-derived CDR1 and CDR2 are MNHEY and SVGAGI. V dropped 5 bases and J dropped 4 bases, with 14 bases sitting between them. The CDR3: CASSPGVEGTEAFF. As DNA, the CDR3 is TGTGCCAGCAGTCCAGGGGTCGAGGGCACTGAAGCTTTCTTT.

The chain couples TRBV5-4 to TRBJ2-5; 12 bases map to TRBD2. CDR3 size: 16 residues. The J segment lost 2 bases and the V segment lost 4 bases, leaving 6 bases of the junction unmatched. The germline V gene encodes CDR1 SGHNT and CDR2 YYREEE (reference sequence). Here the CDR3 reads CASSPRTSGDQETQYF. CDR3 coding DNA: TGTGCCAGCAGCCCCCGGACTAGCGGGGATCAAGAGACCCAGTACTTC. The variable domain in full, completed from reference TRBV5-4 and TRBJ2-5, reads ETGVTQSPTHLIKTRGQQVTLRCSSQSGHNTVSWYQQALGQGPQFIFQYYREEENGRGNFPPRFSGLQFPNYSSELNVNALELDDSALYLCASSPRTSGDQETQYFGPGTRLLVL.

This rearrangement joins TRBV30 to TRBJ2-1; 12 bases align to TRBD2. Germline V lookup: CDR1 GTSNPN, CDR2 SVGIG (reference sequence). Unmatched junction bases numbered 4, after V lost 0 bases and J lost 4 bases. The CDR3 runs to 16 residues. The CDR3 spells CAWSVMLAGGYNEQFF. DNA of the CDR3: TGTGCCTGGAGTGTAATGCTAGCGGGAGGGTACAATGAGCAGTTCTTC.

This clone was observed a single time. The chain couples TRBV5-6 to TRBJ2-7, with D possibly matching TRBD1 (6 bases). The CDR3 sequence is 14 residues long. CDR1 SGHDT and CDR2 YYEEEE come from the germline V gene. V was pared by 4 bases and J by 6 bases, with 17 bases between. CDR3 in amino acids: CASSPGRVGGEQYF. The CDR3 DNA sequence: TGTGCCAGCAGCCCCGGGCGGGTAGGGGGCGAGCAGTACTTC.

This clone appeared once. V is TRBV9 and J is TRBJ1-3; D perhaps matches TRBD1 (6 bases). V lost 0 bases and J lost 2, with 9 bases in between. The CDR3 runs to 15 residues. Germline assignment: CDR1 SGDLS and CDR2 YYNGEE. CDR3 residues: CASSVAPGAGNTIYF. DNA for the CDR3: TGTGCCAGCAGCGTAGCCCCAGGGGCTGGAAACACCATATATTTT.

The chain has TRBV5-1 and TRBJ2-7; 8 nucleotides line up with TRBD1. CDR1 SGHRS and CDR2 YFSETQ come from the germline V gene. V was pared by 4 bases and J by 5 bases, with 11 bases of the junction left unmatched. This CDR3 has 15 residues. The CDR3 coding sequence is TGCGCCAGCAGCCGTAATCATGCAGGGGGCGACGAGCAGTACTTC. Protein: CASSRNHAGGDEQYF.

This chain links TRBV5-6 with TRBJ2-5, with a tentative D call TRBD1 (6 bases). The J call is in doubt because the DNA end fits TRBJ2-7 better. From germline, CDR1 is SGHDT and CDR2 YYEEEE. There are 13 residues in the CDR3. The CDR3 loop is CASSFGTFYEQYF. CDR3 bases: TGTGCCAGCAGCTTCGGGACATTCTACGAGCAGTACTTC.

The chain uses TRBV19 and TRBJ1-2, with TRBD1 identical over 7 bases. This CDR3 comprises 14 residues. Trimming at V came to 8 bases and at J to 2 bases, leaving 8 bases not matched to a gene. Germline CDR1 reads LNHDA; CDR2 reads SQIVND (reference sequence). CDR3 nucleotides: TGTGCCAGTGAGATTGGAGGGGGCAACTATGGCTACACCTTC. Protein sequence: CASEIGGGNYGYTF.

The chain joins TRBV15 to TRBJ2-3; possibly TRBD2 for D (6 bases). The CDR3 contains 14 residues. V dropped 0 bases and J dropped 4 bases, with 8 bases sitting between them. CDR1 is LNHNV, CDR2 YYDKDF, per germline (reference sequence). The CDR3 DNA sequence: TGTGCCACCAGCAGAGATTGGGGGGCAGATACGCAGTATTTT. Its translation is CATSRDWGADTQYF.